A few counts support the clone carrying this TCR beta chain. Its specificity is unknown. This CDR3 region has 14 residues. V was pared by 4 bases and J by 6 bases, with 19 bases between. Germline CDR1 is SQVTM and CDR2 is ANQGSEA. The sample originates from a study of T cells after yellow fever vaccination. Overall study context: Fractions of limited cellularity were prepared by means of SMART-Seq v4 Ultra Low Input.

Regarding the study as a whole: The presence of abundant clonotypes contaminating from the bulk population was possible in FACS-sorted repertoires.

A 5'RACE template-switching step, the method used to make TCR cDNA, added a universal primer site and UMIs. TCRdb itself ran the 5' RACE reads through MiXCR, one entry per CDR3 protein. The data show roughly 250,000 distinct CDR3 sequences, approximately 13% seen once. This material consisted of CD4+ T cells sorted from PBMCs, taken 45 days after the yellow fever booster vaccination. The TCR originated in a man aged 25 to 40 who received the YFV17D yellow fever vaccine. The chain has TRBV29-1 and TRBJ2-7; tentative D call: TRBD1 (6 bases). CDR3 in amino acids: CSVGKGTSAAEQYF. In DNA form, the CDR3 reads TGCAGCGTTGGAAAAGGGACATCCGCGGCCGAGCAGTACTTC.